This T cell receptor beta chain is drawn from a study of STAT3 mutations in large granular lymphocyte leukemia. Study-level results: In T-cell large granular lymphocyte leukemia, about half of patients showed multiple immunodominant subclonotypes.

The V gene's germline CDR1 is MDHEN and CDR2 SYDVKM. The CDR3 is made up of 18 amino acids. Trimming shortened V by 1 base and J by 4 bases, and 19 bases separated the two germline ends. With regard to this clone: The antigen is undetermined.

The table came from immunoSEQ multiplex PCR; TCRdb's copy has only in-frame clones and leaves some out. Of 37,000 or so clones listed, 70% to 90% are singletons. Specimen: PBMCs. The TCR sequence derives from a human donor with T large granular lymphocyte leukemia. Some clones in this sample may be carry-over from other donors' samples. The V call is TRBV28, the J call TRBJ1-4; maybe TRBD1 (5 bases). This chain's CDR3 is CASSLYPRGSGFNEKLFF. In nucleotides, the CDR3 is TGTGCCAGCAGTTTATACCCTCGGGGGTCTGGTTTTAATGAAAAACTGTTTTTT.